Presented here are 32 T cell receptor beta chains from one specimen sequenced in a study of cytomegalovirus exposure and HLA in healthy donors. The PCR used 60 Vbeta and 13 Jbeta primers. Measured with immunoSEQ multiplex PCR; TCRdb has only the in-frame clones, and not every one. Of around 160,000 clones in the sample, more than 70% were seen once. The sequenced sample consisted of PBMCs. The receptors come from a male donor in good health and CMV-seronegative.

The chain couples TRBV18 to TRBJ1-3, with TRBD1 matching 7 bases. Germline CDR1 reads KGHSH; CDR2 reads LQKENI. With 4 bases clipped from V and 6 bases from J, the junction kept 3 bases outside the gene matches. The CDR3 loop spans 13 amino acids. The CDR3 protein is CASSQGAENTIYF. DNA for the CDR3: TGTGCCAGCTCACAGGGGGCGGAAAACACCATATATTTT.

The sample holds a few counts of this clone. V gene TRBV11-1 combines with J gene TRBJ1-4; the D is unclear. CDR1 and CDR2 (germline): SGHAT, FQDESV (reference sequence). The germline V and J ends were trimmed by 5 bases and 0 bases, with 4 bases remaining between them. The CDR3 has 13 amino acids. The CDR3, as DNA: TGTGCCAGCAGCCGGGCAACTAATGAAAAACTGTTTTTT. This codes for CASSRATNEKLFF.

The J gene is TRBJ2-1, the V gene TRBV7-9, with 9 bases identical to TRBD2. The V gene's germline CDR1 is SEHNR and CDR2 FQNEAQ (reference sequence). This CDR3 has 15 amino acids. V lost 4 bases to trimming and J lost 8 bases; unmatched junction nucleotides: 9. CDR3 sequence: CASSWRRGGADEQFF. The CDR3 DNA sequence: TGTGCCAGCAGCTGGCGGCGGGGGGGCGCAGATGAGCAGTTCTTC.

This clone was detected a few times. The chain recombines TRBV6-5 with TRBJ2-5; TRBD1 matches 9 bases. The closer fit of TRBJ2-7 to the DNA end suggests the J call may be wrong. Germline V lookup: CDR1 MNHEY, CDR2 SVGAGI. There are 15 residues in the CDR3. CDR3 DNA: TGTGCCAGCAGTTACTCGGAGACAGGGGGCTACGAGCAGTACTTC. This codes for CASSYSETGGYEQYF.

This chain joins TRBV5-1 and TRBJ2-7; 7 bases match TRBD2. CDR1 and CDR2 from the germline V gene are SGHRS and YFSETQ. V trimming: 0 bases; J trimming: 3 bases; junction bases outside the gene matches: 3. The CDR3 extends over 14 amino acids. CDR3 nucleotide sequence: TGCGCCAGCAGCTTGGCCAGCGGGGTCTACGAGCAGTACTTC. It codes for CASSLASGVYEQYF.

The chain has TRBV11-3 and TRBJ2-5, with 7 nucleotides matching TRBD1. This CDR3 is 13 amino acids long. Germline trimming cut 3 bases from V and 4 bases from J; bases unmatched to any gene: 2. Germline V gives CDR1 SGHNT, CDR2 YENEEA. The CDR3 loop reads CASSFNRGETQYF. CDR3 in DNA: TGTGCCAGCAGCTTTAACAGGGGAGAGACCCAGTACTTC.

The CDR3 DNA is TGCGCCAGCAGTCGTCAGGGTATCGGAGAGACCCAGTACTTC. The encoded protein is CASSRQGIGETQYF. This chain uses TRBV5-1 with TRBJ2-5; D is possibly TRBD1 (5 bases). The CDR3 loop spans 14 amino acids. Germline CDR1 and CDR2: SGHRS and YFSETQ. Trimming took 5 bases from V and 4 from J, leaving 15 bases between them.

The chain recombines TRBV6-1 with TRBJ1-2, with D unclear. Germline loops: CDR1 MNHNS, CDR2 SASEGT. V lost 5 bases, J lost 4 bases, and 11 bases lay in between. The CDR3 extends over 13 amino acids. CDR3 in amino acids: CASSYEGRYGYTF. DNA of the CDR3: TGTGCCAGCAGTTATGAGGGTCGCTATGGCTACACCTTC.

The J gene is TRBJ2-2, the V gene TRBV2; no definite D call. In germline, CDR1 is SNHLY, CDR2 FYNNEI. The CDR3 has 15 residues. The V gene lost 4 bases and the J gene lost 0 bases, with 9 bases spanning the gap. CDR3 nucleotides: TGTGCCAGCAGTGGACTGTTCGCGAACACCGGGGAGCTGTTTTTT. This codes for CASSGLFANTGELFF.

This clone came up a few times. V usage is TRBV6-1 and J usage is TRBJ1-5, with D uncertain. The CDR3 extends over 15 amino acids. The V end lost 1 base, the J end lost 5 bases, and 12 bases lay between the germline ends. CDR1 is MNHNS and CDR2 is SASEGT in the germline V gene. The CDR3 loop reads CASSEDGLRHQPQHF. As DNA, the CDR3 is TGTGCCAGCAGTGAAGATGGGCTCCGCCATCAGCCCCAGCATTTT.

V and J are TRBV5-6 and TRBJ2-7, with 9 nucleotides matching TRBD1. CDR3 length equals 15 residues. V lost 4 bases, J lost 0 bases, and 5 bases stayed unmatched. Germline V lookup: CDR1 SGHDT, CDR2 YYEEEE. The CDR3 protein is CASSRGQGSSYEQYF. The CDR3 nucleotides are TGTGCCAGCAGCCGGGGACAGGGTAGCTCCTACGAGCAGTACTTC.

This CDR3 reads CASRLRDRSTGELFF. Written as DNA, the CDR3 is TGTGCCAGCCGACTCCGGGACAGGTCGACCGGGGAGCTGTTTTTT. The chain links TRBV19 to TRBJ2-2; 8 bases align to TRBD1. Germline values: CDR1 LNHDA, CDR2 SQIVND (reference sequence). The CDR3 has 15 residues. Trimming at V came to 9 bases and at J to 5 bases, leaving 11 bases not matched to a gene. The full variable domain, rest sourced from reference TRBV19 and TRBJ2-2, is DGGITQSPKYLFRKEGQNVTLSCEQNLNHDAMYWYRQDPGQGLRLIYYSQIVNDFQKGDIAEGYSVSREKKESFPLTVTSAQKNPTAFYLCASRLRDRSTGELFFGEGSRLTVL.

The chain carries TRBV10-3 and TRBJ2-5; D gene unclear. V was pared by 6 bases and J by 3 bases, with 11 bases between. CDR1 is ENHRY and CDR2 is SYGVKD in the germline V gene. This CDR3 spans 13 amino acids. CDR3 amino acids: CAISRAQEETQYF. The CDR3 bases are TGTGCCATCAGCCGAGCTCAGGAAGAGACCCAGTACTTC.

The chain recombines TRBV6-1 with TRBJ2-6; D gene unclear. V shed 0 bases and J shed 0 bases, with 18 bases lying between them. Germline assignment: CDR1 MNHNS and CDR2 SASEGT. This CDR3 spans 20 amino acids. The CDR3 region is CASSEALRSFLRSGANVLTF. The CDR3 DNA is TGTGCCAGCAGTGAAGCATTGAGGTCATTTCTGCGCTCTGGGGCCAACGTCCTGACTTTC.

This clone occurred once. This rearrangement joins TRBV4-3 to TRBJ2-7; 8 nucleotides agree with TRBD1. CDR1 is LGHNA and CDR2 is YSLEER in the germline V gene. The J segment lost 1 base and the V segment lost 0 bases, leaving 5 bases of the junction unmatched. The CDR3 is made up of 16 amino acids. In DNA form, the CDR3 reads TGCGCCAGCAGCCAAGATCCAGGACAGGGATCCTACGAGCAGTACTTC. Its translation is CASSQDPGQGSYEQYF.

The genes are TRBV9 and TRBJ2-2, with a tentative D call TRBD2 (5 bases). The CDR3 covers 14 residues. The V gene lost 4 bases and the J gene lost 5 bases, with 12 bases spanning the gap. Germline V CDR1 and CDR2: SGDLS, YYNGEE. CDR3 in amino acids: CASSPSRGTGELFF. The CDR3 region has the DNA TGTGCCAGCAGCCCTTCGCGAGGGACCGGGGAGCTGTTTTTT.

This clone appeared a few times. The CDR3 sequence is CASCQGSAYGYTF. CDR3 sequence (DNA): TGTGCCAGTTGTCAGGGTAGTGCCTATGGCTACACCTTC. V and J are TRBV28 and TRBJ1-2; possible D gene TRBD1, 5 bases. CDR1 MDHEN and CDR2 SYDVKM come from the germline V gene. This CDR3 has 13 amino acids. V was shortened by 9 bases and J by 4 bases, with 15 bases between the two germline ends.

V is TRBV7-6 and J is TRBJ2-5; D call uncertain. Germline V lookup: CDR1 SGHVS, CDR2 FNYEAQ. Trimming removed 1 base from V and 5 bases from J, with 17 bases in between. CDR3 length: 16 amino acids. The CDR3 nucleotides are TGTGCCAGCAGCTTAGAACCCGGGTCGCTACGGGAGACCCAGTACTTC. Its translation: CASSLEPGSLRETQYF.

This clone was detected only once. The chain has TRBV19 and TRBJ2-1; weak D call: TRBD2 (5 bases). This CDR3 is 13 amino acids long. Germline V gene sequence: CDR1 LNHDA, CDR2 SQIVND (reference sequence). V gave up 7 bases and J gave up 7 bases, with 14 bases separating them. The CDR3 spells CASKGEGRNEQFF. Here the CDR3 DNA reads TGTGCCAGTAAGGGTGAGGGCCGGAATGAGCAGTTCTTC.

The chain carries TRBV19 and TRBJ2-1; 8 bases fit TRBD1. The length of the CDR3 is 13 residues. CDR1 and CDR2 (germline): LNHDA, SQIVND (reference sequence). V was clipped by 5 bases and J by 7 bases; unmatched bases: 4. The CDR3 loop reads CASSGGQVNEQFF. CDR3 bases: TGTGCCAGTAGTGGGGGACAGGTAAATGAGCAGTTCTTC.

The chain combines TRBV29-1 with TRBJ2-3; possible D gene TRBD2, 6 bases. Germline V gives CDR1 SQVTM, CDR2 ANQGSEA. Trimming cost V 2 bases and J 2 bases, with 14 bases left between them. This CDR3 has 15 residues. Here the CDR3 DNA reads TGCAGCGTTGAACTTCTGGAGGGCCTCACAGATACGCAGTATTTT. Protein product: CSVELLEGLTDTQYF.

The V and J genes are TRBV6-1 and TRBJ1-5; D call uncertain. V was shortened by 5 bases and J by 1 base, with 6 bases between the two germline ends. The CDR3 runs to 13 residues. Germline V gives CDR1 MNHNS, CDR2 SASEGT. The CDR3 nucleotides read TGTGCCAGCAGTCTCGTAAGCAATCAGCCCCAGCATTTT. Encoded protein: CASSLVSNQPQHF.

The J gene is TRBJ2-2, the V gene TRBV5-8; D is unclear. V dropped 4 bases and J dropped 3 bases, with 7 bases sitting between them. In germline, CDR1 is SGHTS, CDR2 YDEGEE. CDR3 length equals 13 residues. The CDR3 bases are TGTGCCAGCAGCACCCACTACACCGGGGAGCTGTTTTTT. It encodes CASSTHYTGELFF.

V and J are TRBV4-2 and TRBJ2-2, with a possible D match to TRBD2 (6 bases). From germline, CDR1 is LGHNA and CDR2 YNFKEQ. The CDR3 is made up of 16 amino acids. The V gene lost 4 bases and the J gene lost 7 bases, with 19 bases spanning the gap. The chain's CDR3 is CASSPASRLDGGELFF. The DNA of the CDR3 is TGTGCCAGCAGCCCCGCTAGCCGACTAGACGGCGGGGAGCTGTTTTTT.

J is TRBJ2-7 and V is TRBV27; 7 bases map to TRBD2. The V and J ends lost 3 bases and 4 bases, in that order; junction bases with no gene match: 6. The CDR3 is made up of 14 amino acids. Per germline, CDR1 MNHEY and CDR2 SMNVEV (reference sequence). CDR3 DNA sequence: TGTGCCAGCAGTTTCCAGCGGGGCTCGTACGAGCAGTACTTC. Translation gives CASSFQRGSYEQYF.

The V call is TRBV7-9, the J call TRBJ1-5, with a weak D call TRBD1 (6 bases). The CDR3 spans 14 residues. Germline CDR1 SEHNR, CDR2 FQNEAQ (reference sequence). V was cut by 4 bases and J by 3 bases, with 10 bases left in between. CDR3 in amino acids: CASSYQGSNQPQHF. CDR3 in DNA: TGTGCCAGCAGCTACCAGGGGTCCAATCAGCCCCAGCATTTT.

V gene TRBV29-1 combines with J gene TRBJ2-7; D not resolved. Germline values: CDR1 SQVTM, CDR2 ANQGSEA. V lost 4 bases, J lost 2 bases, and 3 bases lay in between. This CDR3 is 10 amino acids long. In DNA form, the CDR3 reads TGCAGCGTTGTTACCTACGAGCAGTACTTC. Its protein product is CSVVTYEQYF.

This chain connects TRBV7-3 to TRBJ1-1, with 10 bases lining up with TRBD1. Germline CDR1 SGHTA, CDR2 FQGTGA. CDR3 length equals 15 residues. The ends lost 4 bases at V and 2 bases at J; junction bases unmatched: 4. CDR3 region: CASSSRQGANTEAFF. The CDR3 region has the DNA TGTGCCAGCAGCTCTCGACAGGGGGCCAACACTGAAGCTTTCTTT.

V usage is TRBV10-3 and J usage is TRBJ2-1; TRBD2 agrees at 10 bases. The germline CDR1 and CDR2 sequences are ENHRY and SYGVKD. The CDR3 runs to 18 residues. The junction had 8 bases not matched to a gene; V was cut back by 3 bases and J by 0 bases. DNA for the CDR3: TGTGCCATCAGTGACGCGACTAGCGGGCCGAGCTCCTACAATGAGCAGTTCTTC. This encodes CAISDATSGPSSYNEQFF.

J is TRBJ1-2 and V is TRBV4-3, with a tentative D call TRBD1 (6 bases). The CDR3 length is 14 residues. Trimming cost V 1 base and J 8 bases, with 14 bases left between them. CDR1 and CDR2 (germline): LGHNA, YSLEER. The CDR3 sequence: CASSQATGLLGYTF. The CDR3 bases are TGCGCCAGCAGCCAAGCTACAGGGTTGTTAGGCTACACCTTC.

This clone was counted a few times. The gene calls are TRBV4-2 and TRBJ2-2; 10 bases match TRBD2. V gave up 0 bases and J gave up 0 bases; unmatched junction bases: 4. CDR3 length: 18 residues. In germline, CDR1 is LGHNA, CDR2 YNFKEQ. The CDR3 bases are TGTGCCAGCAGCCAAGATCTCCTAGCGGGAGCGAACACCGGGGAGCTGTTTTTT. It translates to CASSQDLLAGANTGELFF.

This chain uses TRBV2 with TRBJ2-2; 9 nucleotides line up with TRBD1. The junction had 17 bases not matched to a gene; V was cut back by 4 bases and J by 5 bases. CDR1 is SNHLY and CDR2 is FYNNEI in the germline V gene. CDR3 size: 19 residues. The CDR3 protein is CASSVQSGQGTGRTGELFF. The DNA for the CDR3 is TGTGCCAGCAGTGTTCAATCGGGACAGGGAACAGGGCGAACCGGGGAGCTGTTTTTT.